This T cell receptor beta chain was observed in a study of esophageal squamous cell carcinoma under preoperative chemotherapy. TCRdb passed the PCR reads through MiXCR, listing each CDR3 protein once. The data hold roughly 15,000 distinct CDR3 sequences, with 40% to 50% observed a single time. Study-wide results and limits: Peripheral T cells showed a significant TCR diversity increase after chemotherapy, unlike tumor-infiltrating lymphocytes. Peripheral T cells migrating into the tumor appeared to partly supply post-treatment tumor-infiltrating lymphocytes.

V shed 0 bases and J 10 bases; nucleotides not matched to a gene: 6. CDR3 length equals 15 residues. Looked up from germline, CDR1 is SGHTA and CDR2 is FQGNSA. Time point in this sample: before preoperative PTX-NDP chemotherapy. With regard to this clonotype: Its antigen is undetermined.

Sampling was conducted from a patient given preoperative chemotherapy. This receptor was identified in a human donor with esophageal squamous cell carcinoma. The donor label of this sample is uncertain. The chain joins TRBV7-2 to TRBJ1-4, with 9 bases matching TRBD1. CDR3: CASSLAGQGMGKLFF. The CDR3 DNA is TGTGCCAGCAGCTTAGCGGGACAGGGAATGGGAAAACTGTTTTTT.